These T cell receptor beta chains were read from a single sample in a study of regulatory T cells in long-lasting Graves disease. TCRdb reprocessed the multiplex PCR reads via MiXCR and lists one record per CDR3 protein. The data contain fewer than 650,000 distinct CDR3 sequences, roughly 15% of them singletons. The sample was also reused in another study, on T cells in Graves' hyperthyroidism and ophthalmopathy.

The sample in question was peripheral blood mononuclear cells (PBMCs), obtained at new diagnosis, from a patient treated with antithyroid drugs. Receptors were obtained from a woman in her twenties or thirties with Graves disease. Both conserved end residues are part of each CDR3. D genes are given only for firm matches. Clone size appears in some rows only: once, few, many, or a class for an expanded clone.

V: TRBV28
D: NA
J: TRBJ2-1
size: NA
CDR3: CASSLGVPGEQFF
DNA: TGTGCCAGCAGTTTGGGAGTTCCCGGTGAGCAGTTCTTC

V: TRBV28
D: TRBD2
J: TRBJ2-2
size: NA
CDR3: CASKRAGVGTGELFF
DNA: TGTGCCAGCAAGAGAGCGGGAGTTGGCACCGGGGAGCTGTTTTTT

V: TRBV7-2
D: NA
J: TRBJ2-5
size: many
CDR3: CASSPRLGWGQETQYF
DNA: TGTGCCAGCAGCCCTAGACTGGGGTGGGGCCAAGAGACCCAGTACTTC

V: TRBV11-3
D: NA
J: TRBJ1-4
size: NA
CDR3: CASSFGVGEKLFF
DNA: TGTGCCAGCAGCTTCGGCGTGGGGGAAAAACTGTTTTTT

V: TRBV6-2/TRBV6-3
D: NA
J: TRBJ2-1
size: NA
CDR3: CASRRRTEIYNEQFF
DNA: TGTGCCAGCAGGCGTCGGACGGAGATCTACAATGAGCAGTTCTTC

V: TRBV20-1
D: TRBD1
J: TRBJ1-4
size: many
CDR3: CSARRTGGGEKLFF
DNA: TGCAGTGCTAGGCGGACAGGGGGGGGAGAAAAACTGTTTTTT

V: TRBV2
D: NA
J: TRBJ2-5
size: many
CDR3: CARAGLRETQYF
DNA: TGTGCCAGGGCGGGACTCCGAGAGACCCAGTACTTC

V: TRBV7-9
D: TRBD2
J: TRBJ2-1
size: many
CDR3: CASSPLGQRENEQFF
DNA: TGTGCCAGCAGTCCCCTTGGACAGCGGGAGAATGAGCAGTTCTTC

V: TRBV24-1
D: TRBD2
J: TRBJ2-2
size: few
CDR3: CATSPRRGDYDTGELFF
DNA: TGTGCCACCAGTCCACGTCGGGGGGATTATGACACCGGGGAGCTGTTTTTT

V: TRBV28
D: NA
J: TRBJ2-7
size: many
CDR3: CASRRKGVVHEQYF
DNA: TGTGCCAGCAGAAGGAAGGGGGTAGTCCACGAGCAGTACTTC

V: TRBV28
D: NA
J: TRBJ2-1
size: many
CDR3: CASSLRTNSLRAGEQFF
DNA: TGTGCCAGCAGTCTTCGGACTAACAGTCTTAGAGCGGGTGAGCAGTTCTTC

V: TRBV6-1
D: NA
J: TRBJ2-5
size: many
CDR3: CASSPVQTGIETQYF
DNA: TGTGCCAGCAGCCCGGTACAAACAGGGATAGAGACCCAGTACTTC

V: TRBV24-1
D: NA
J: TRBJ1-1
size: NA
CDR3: CATSDSNRFEAFF
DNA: TGTGCCACCAGTGACTCCAACAGATTTGAAGCTTTCTTT

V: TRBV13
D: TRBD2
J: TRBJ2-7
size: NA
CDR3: CASSIRLAEPYEQYF
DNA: TGTGCCAGCAGCATCCGACTAGCGGAACCCTACGAGCAGTACTTC

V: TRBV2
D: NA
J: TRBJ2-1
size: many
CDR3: CASSHARFGDNEQFF
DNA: TGTGCCAGCAGCCATGCCCGCTTCGGGGACAATGAGCAGTTCTTC

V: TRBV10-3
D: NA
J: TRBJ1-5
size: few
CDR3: CATSPHGGGNQPQHF
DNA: TGTGCCACCAGCCCCCATGGAGGAGGCAATCAGCCCCAGCATTTT

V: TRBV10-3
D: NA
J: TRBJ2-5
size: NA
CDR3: CAISDLDRQGLRQYF
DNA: TGTGCCATCAGTGACCTAGATAGACAGGGACTAAGGCAGTACTTC

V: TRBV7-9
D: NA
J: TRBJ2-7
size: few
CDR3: CASSLTTGPGQYF
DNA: TGTGCCAGCAGCTTGACTACGGGGCCCGGGCAGTACTTC

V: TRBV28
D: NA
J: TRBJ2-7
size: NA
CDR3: CASIDGGPPYEQYF
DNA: TGTGCCAGCATCGACGGCGGGCCCCCCTACGAGCAGTACTTC

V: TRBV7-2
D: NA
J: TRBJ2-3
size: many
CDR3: CASSFGGSGADTQYF
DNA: TGTGCCAGCAGTTTCGGAGGGTCCGGGGCGGATACGCAGTATTTT

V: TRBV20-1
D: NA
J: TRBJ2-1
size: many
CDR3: CSARRWLGNEQFF
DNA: TGCAGTGCTAGAAGGTGGCTGGGCAATGAGCAGTTCTTC

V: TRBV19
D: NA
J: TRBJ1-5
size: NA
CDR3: CASGGTSNQPQHF
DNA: TGTGCCAGTGGAGGGACTAGCAATCAGCCCCAGCATTTT

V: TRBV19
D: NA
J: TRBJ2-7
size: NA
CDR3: CASSDGTDDEQYF
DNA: TGTGCCAGTTCAGACGGGACTGATGACGAGCAGTACTTC

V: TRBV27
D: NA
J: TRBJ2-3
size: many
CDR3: CASRPRAGITDTQYF
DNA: TGTGCCAGCCGCCCTCGAGCGGGTATTACAGATACGCAGTATTTT

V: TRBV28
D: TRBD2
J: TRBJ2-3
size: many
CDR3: CASSAPGLAGGGDTQYF
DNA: TGTGCCAGCAGTGCACCGGGACTAGCGGGAGGGGGAGATACGCAGTATTTT

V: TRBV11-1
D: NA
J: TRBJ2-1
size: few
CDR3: CASSLVAISYNEQFF
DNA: TGTGCCAGCAGCTTAGTTGCGATCTCCTACAATGAGCAGTTCTTC

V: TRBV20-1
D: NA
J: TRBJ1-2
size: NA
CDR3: CSAREEVVNYGYTF
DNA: TGCAGTGCTAGAGAGGAGGTAGTAAACTATGGCTACACCTTC

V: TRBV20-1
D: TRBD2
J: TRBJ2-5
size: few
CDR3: CSARGQASGSQETQYF
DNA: TGCAGTGCTAGAGGACAGGCGAGCGGGAGTCAAGAGACCCAGTACTTC

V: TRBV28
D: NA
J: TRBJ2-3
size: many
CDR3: CARVSSGARTDTQYF
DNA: TGTGCCAGGGTCTCCTCGGGAGCCCGCACAGATACGCAGTATTTT

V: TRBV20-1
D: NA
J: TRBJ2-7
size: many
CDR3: CSAMPGAEQYF
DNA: TGCAGTGCTATGCCAGGGGCCGAGCAGTACTTC

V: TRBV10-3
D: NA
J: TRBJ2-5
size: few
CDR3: CAIKQQGQETQYF
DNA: TGTGCCATCAAGCAACAGGGACAAGAGACCCAGTACTTC

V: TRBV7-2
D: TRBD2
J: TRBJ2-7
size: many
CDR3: CASSLWTSGTYEQYF
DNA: TGTGCCAGCAGCTTATGGACTAGCGGGACCTACGAGCAGTACTTC

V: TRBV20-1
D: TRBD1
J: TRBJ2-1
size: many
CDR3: CSAETGTGATGEQFF
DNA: TGCAGTGCAGAGACCGGGACAGGGGCGACCGGTGAGCAGTTCTTC

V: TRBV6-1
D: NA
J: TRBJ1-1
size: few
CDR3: CASSAGYLEAFF
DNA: TGTGCCAGCAGTGCAGGGTACCTTGAAGCTTTCTTT

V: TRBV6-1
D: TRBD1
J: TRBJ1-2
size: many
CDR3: CASRPGGTGGGYTF
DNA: TGTGCCAGCAGGCCGGGGGGGACAGGAGGTGGCTACACCTTC

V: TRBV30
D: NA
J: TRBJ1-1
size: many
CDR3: CAWRGSGTSTEAFF
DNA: TGTGCCTGGAGAGGTAGCGGGACGAGCACTGAAGCTTTCTTT

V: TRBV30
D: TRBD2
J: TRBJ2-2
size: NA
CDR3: CAWHNSGSDTGELFF
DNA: TGTGCCTGGCATAACAGCGGGAGTGACACCGGGGAGCTGTTTTTT

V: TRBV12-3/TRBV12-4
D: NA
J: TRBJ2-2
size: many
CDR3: CASSLGVGELFF
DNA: TGTGCCAGCAGTTTAGGGGTCGGGGAGCTGTTTTTT

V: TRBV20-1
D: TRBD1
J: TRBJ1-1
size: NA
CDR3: CRNQIQGRTEAFF
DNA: TGCAGGAACCAGATACAGGGGAGAACTGAAGCTTTCTTT

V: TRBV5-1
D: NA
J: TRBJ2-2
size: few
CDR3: CASSFISGNTGELFF
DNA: TGCGCCAGCAGCTTTATTAGCGGGAACACCGGGGAGCTGTTTTTT

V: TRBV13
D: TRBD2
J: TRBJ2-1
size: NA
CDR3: CASSDRGVREQFF
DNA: TGTGCCAGCAGCGATCGGGGGGTTCGTGAGCAGTTCTTC

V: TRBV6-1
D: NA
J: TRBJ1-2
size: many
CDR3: CASSETTAGYTF
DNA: TGTGCCAGCAGTGAAACGACGGCCGGCTACACCTTC